This TCR beta chain was found in a study of CD8 T cells in ankylosing spondylitis. Study-wide points: What appeared characteristic of ankylosing spondylitis blood was a TCR beta motif of 7 or 8 highly homologous variants.

TCRdb re-analysed the 5' RACE reads in MiXCR, keeping a single row per CDR3 protein. In the table there are about 700,000 distinct CDR3 sequences, roughly 19% of which are singletons. This clonotype was seen only a few times. Its antigen is unknown. This TCR came from a male donor with ankylosing spondylitis. The sequencing input was blood, either unsorted or a sorted T cell fraction (not recorded which).

This CDR3 is CASSPDRSHYEQYF. DNA of the CDR3: TGCGCCAGCAGCCCAGACAGGTCACACTACGAGCAGTACTTC. The genes are TRBV5-1 and TRBJ2-7; tentative D call: TRBD1 (6 bases). Trimming stripped 4 bases from V and 3 bases from J, with 14 bases between. Per the germline V gene, CDR1 is SGHRS and CDR2 is YFSETQ. This CDR3 contains 14 residues.